The sequence of this T cell receptor beta chain was determined in a study of human T cells and chemical hapten exposure. Study in general: Minor pooled library volume differences mainly drove per-sample TCR yield variation.

Individual cDNA molecules each carried unique molecular identifiers attached by the library. The authors' processing: There were a median of approximately 88,000 TCRs per sample, with a range from roughly 20,000 to 700,000. TCRdb re-called the RACE reads through MiXCR, storing one row per CDR3 protein. The V and J calls here are based on TCRdb, not the publication. The table shows fewer than 300,000 distinct CDR3 sequences, with about 9% occurring only once. This CDR3 contains 14 residues. V was pared by 0 bases and J by 4 bases, with 7 bases between. CDR1 MNHEY and CDR2 SVGAGI come from the germline V gene. Sample time point: pre-sensitization, week 0. Sample treatment: therapeutic diphenylcyclopropenone sensitization with weekly scalp DPC. This clonotype has just a few counts.

This chain joins TRBV6-5 and TRBJ1-5; D is undetermined. This clonotype was sampled from a middle-aged woman with alopecia areata. Some clones in this sample may be carry-over from other donors' samples. This material consisted of whole blood, taken in connection with sensitization to the hapten diphenylcyclopropenone (DPC). CDR3 in amino acids: CASSYSGRNQPQHF. In DNA, the CDR3 is TGTGCCAGCAGTTACTCAGGGCGGAATCAGCCCCAGCATTTT.